Each of the 8 T cell receptor beta chains below was sequenced from the same sample in a study of human thymus T cells. Resections removed during corrective heart surgery provided the thymus tissue used. TCRdb keeps only in-frame clones here, not all; method: immunoSEQ multiplex PCR. The sample consists of about 130,000 clones, approximately 96% of them appearing once. The sequencing input was thymus tissue. These receptors all come from a boy less than two years old with a congenital heart defect but otherwise immunologically healthy.

This clone came up once. This sequence joins TRBV28 and TRBJ1-6; D unresolved. V lost 3 bases and J 5 bases, leaving 8 bases between the germline ends. This CDR3 comprises 14 residues. Germline assignment: CDR1 MDHEN and CDR2 SYDVKM. CDR3 nucleotide sequence: TGTGCCAGCAGTTTTGCCCTTCATAATTCACCCCTCCACTTT. Protein sequence: CASSFALHNSPLHF.

The rearrangement joins TRBV2 to TRBJ2-1; 9 bases fit TRBD2. The CDR3 contains 18 residues. Germline loops: CDR1 SNHLY, CDR2 FYNNEI. Trimming removed 2 bases from V and 5 bases from J; junction bases left unmatched: 13. In DNA form, the CDR3 reads TGTGCCAGCAGTGAATTAGGCGGGGGGGGAGAAATTGACAATGAGCAGTTCTTC. This codes for CASSELGGGGEIDNEQFF.

The DNA for the CDR3 is TGTGCCAGCAGCACCCGACTAGCGGGAAACACCGGGGAGCTGTTTTTT. Its protein product is CASSTRLAGNTGELFF. The V call is TRBV7-2, the J call TRBJ2-2; 11 positions agree with TRBD2. This CDR3 has 16 amino acids. Trimming took 5 bases from V and 2 from J; bases not matched to a gene: 4. Germline CDR1 is SGHTA and CDR2 is FQGNSA.

This chain links TRBV6-6 with TRBJ2-7, with 7 nucleotides matching TRBD1. V trimming: 2 bases; J trimming: 7 bases; junction bases outside the gene matches: 8. Germline V gene lookup returns CDR1 MNHNY and CDR2 SVGAGI (reference sequence). The CDR3 consists of 14 residues. The CDR3 bases are TGTGCCAGCAGTTACCCCGACAGGGTGGGAGAGCAGTACTTC. Residues: CASSYPDRVGEQYF.

J is TRBJ2-3 and V is TRBV11-3, with 9 bases that match TRBD1. V gave up 6 bases and J gave up 5 bases; unmatched junction bases: 9. The CDR3 extends over 15 amino acids. Germline-derived CDR1 and CDR2 are SGHNT and YENEEA. CDR3 amino acids: CASSSTGQGRDTQYF. The CDR3 nucleotides read TGTGCCAGCAGTTCTACGGGACAGGGTAGAGATACGCAGTATTTT. The variable domain in full, with the rest retrieved from reference TRBV11-3 and TRBJ2-3, is EAGVVQSPRYKIIEKKQPVAFWCNPISGHNTLYWYLQNLGQGPELLIRYENEEAVDDSQLPKDRFSAERLKGVDSTLKIQPAELGDSAVYLCASSSTGQGRDTQYFGPGTRLTVL.

This chain joins TRBV9 and TRBJ2-2; D gene unclear. With 2 bases removed from V and 3 bases from J, the gap between germline ends came to 5 bases. Germline V gene data show CDR1 as SGDLS and CDR2 as YYNGEE. The CDR3 loop spans 13 amino acids. As DNA, the CDR3 is TGTGCCAGCAGCGTCGCCTACACCGGGGAGCTGTTTTTT. Translated, it gives CASSVAYTGELFF.

This chain's CDR3 is CASSTDPNNEQFF. CDR3 nucleotides: TGTGCCAGCAGCACTGACCCTAACAATGAGCAGTTCTTC. The chain couples TRBV7-3 to TRBJ2-1; the D is unclear. V lost 5 bases to trimming and J lost 5 bases, with 10 bases between them. CDR3 length equals 13 residues. Germline V gives CDR1 SGHTA, CDR2 FQGTGA.

V is TRBV5-6 and J is TRBJ1-6; a possible D gene is TRBD1 (5 bases). This CDR3 comprises 17 residues. Germline loops: CDR1 SGHDT, CDR2 YYEEEE. Trimming removed 1 base at V and 13 bases at J, with 24 bases between. The CDR3 loop is CASSLTRQRSVFTPLHF. CDR3 DNA sequence: TGTGCCAGCAGCTTGACGAGACAGAGGTCCGTTTTTACCCCCCTCCACTTT. Full variable domain (missing parts from reference TRBV5-6 and TRBJ1-6): DAGVTQSPTHLIKTRGQQVTLRCSPKSGHDTVSWYQQALGQGPQFIFQYYEEEERQRGNFPDRFSGHQFPNYSSELNVNALLLGDSALYLCASSLTRQRSVFTPLHFGNGTRLTVT.